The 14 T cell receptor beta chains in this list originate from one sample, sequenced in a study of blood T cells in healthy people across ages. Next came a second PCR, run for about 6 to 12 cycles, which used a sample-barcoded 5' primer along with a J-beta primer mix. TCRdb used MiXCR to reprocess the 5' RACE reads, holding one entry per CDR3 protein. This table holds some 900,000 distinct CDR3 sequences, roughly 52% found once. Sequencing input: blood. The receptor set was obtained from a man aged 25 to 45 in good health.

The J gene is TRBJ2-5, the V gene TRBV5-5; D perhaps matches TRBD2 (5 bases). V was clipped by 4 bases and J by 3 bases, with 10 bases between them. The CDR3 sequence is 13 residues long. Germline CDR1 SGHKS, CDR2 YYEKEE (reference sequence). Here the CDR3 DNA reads TGTGCCAGCAGCCCCATGGGAGAAGAGACCCAGTACTTC. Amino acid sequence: CASSPMGEETQYF.

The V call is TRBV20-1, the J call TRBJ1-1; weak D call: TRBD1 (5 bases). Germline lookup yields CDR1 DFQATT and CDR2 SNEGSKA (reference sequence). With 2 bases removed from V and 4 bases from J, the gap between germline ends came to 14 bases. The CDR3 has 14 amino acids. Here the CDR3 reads CSARIGALATEAFF. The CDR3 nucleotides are TGCAGTGCTAGAATAGGGGCATTAGCCACTGAAGCTTTCTTT.

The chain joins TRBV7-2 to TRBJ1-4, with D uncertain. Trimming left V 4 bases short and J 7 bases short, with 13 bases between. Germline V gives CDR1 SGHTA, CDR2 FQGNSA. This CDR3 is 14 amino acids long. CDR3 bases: TGTGCCAGCAGCTACCGGGCCGGAGGTGAAAAACTGTTTTTT. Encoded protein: CASSYRAGGEKLFF.

CDR3 in DNA: TGTGCCAGCAGTTACTCGGGACATACCATCTCTGGGGCCAACGTCCTGACTTTC. It translates to CASSYSGHTISGANVLTF. V usage is TRBV6-5 and J usage is TRBJ2-6; tentative D call: TRBD1 (6 bases). Germline V lookup: CDR1 MNHEY, CDR2 SVGAGI. This CDR3 spans 18 amino acids. V lost 0 bases, J lost 0 bases, and 12 bases lay in between.

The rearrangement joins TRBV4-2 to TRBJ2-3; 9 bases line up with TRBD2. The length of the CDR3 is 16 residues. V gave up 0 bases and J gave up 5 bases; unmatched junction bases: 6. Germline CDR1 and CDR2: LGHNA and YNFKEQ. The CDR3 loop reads CASSQDPSGALDTQYF. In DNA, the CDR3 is TGTGCCAGCAGCCAAGATCCTAGCGGGGCCCTAGATACGCAGTATTTT.

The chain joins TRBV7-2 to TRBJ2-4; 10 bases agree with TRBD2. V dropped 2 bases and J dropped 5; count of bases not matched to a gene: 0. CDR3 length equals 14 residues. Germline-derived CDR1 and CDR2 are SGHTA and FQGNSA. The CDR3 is CASSLTSGENIQYF. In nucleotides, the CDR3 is TGTGCCAGCAGCTTAACTAGCGGGGAAAACATTCAGTACTTC. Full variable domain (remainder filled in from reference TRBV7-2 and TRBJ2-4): GAGVSQSPSNKVTEKGKDVELRCDPISGHTALYWYRQSLGQGLEFLIYFQGNSAPDKSGLPSDRFSAERTGGSVSTLTIQRTQQEDSAVYLCASSLTSGENIQYFGAGTRLSVL.

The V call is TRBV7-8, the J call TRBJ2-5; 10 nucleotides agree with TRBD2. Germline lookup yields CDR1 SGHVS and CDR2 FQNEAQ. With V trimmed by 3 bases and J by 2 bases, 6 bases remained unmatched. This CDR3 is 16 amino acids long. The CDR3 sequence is CASSFLGLALQETQYF. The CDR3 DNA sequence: TGTGCCAGCAGCTTTTTGGGACTAGCGCTTCAAGAGACCCAGTACTTC.

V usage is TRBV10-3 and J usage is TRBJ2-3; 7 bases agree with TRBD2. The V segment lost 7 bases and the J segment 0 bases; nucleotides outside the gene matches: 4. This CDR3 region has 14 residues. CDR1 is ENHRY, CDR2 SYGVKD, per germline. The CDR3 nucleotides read TGTGCCATCAAGGGGCGGGGGAGCACAGATACGCAGTATTTT. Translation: CAIKGRGSTDTQYF.

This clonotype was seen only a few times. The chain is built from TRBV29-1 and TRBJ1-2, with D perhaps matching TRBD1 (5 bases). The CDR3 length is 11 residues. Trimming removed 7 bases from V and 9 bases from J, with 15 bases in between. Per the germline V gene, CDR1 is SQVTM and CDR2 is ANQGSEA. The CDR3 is CSASPRDRYTF. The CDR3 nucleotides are TGCAGCGCCTCTCCCAGGGATCGCTACACCTTC.

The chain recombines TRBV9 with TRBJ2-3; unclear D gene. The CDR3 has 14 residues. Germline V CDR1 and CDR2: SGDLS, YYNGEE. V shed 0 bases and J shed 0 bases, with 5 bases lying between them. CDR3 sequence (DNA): TGTGCCAGCAGCGTAGACATCAGCACAGATACGCAGTATTTT. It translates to CASSVDISTDTQYF.

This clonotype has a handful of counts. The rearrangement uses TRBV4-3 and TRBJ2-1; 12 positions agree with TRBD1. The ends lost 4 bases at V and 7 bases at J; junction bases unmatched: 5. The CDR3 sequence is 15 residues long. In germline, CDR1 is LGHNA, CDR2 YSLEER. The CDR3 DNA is TGCGCCAGCAGCCTCCGGGGACAGGGGGCGAATGAGCAGTTCTTC. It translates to CASSLRGQGANEQFF.

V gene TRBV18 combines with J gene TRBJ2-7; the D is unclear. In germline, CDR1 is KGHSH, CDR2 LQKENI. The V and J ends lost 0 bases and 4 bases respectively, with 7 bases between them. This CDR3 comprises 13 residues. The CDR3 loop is CASSPPAEYEQYF. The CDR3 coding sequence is TGTGCCAGCTCACCACCGGCCGAATACGAGCAGTACTTC.

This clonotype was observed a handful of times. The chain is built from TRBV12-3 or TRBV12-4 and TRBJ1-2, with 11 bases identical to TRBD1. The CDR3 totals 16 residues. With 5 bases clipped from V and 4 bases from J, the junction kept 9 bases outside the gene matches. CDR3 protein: CASSQTGTGGPYGYTF. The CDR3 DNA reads TGTGCCAGCAGTCAGACCGGGACAGGGGGGCCCTATGGCTACACCTTC.

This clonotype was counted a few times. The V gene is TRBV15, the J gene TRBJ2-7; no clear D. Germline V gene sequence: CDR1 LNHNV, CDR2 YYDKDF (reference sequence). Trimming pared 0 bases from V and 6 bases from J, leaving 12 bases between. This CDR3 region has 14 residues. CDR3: CATSRDRFPGEQYF. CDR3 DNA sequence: TGTGCCACCAGCAGAGACAGATTTCCCGGCGAGCAGTACTTC.